The source of this T cell receptor (beta chain) is a study of brain T cells in children with intractable seizures. In the case of this clone: Antigen unknown.

The CDR3 length is 13 residues. In germline, CDR1 is SGDLS, CDR2 YYNGEE. Trimming removed 4 bases at V and 5 bases at J, with 12 bases between. Pre-surgery treatment included at least one anti-epileptic drug. This table comes from immunoSEQ multiplex PCR, and its TCRdb copy is limited to in-frame clones, with some not included. Of 110,000 or so clones listed, around 94% were seen once; the top ten hold 3.8%. Overall study findings and caveats: Clones missing pre-surgery may reflect undersampling of that blood sample. Patients' HCMV serostatus was unknown; virus specificity rests on CDR3 similarity alone.

The sample consisted of peripheral blood, taken at surgery. This receptor was identified in a boy in the first two years of life with hemimegalencephaly and intractable seizures. The chain joins TRBV9 to TRBJ2-5; the D gene could be TRBD1 or TRBD2 (5 bases each). CDR3 coding DNA: TGTGCCAGCAGCCGAGGGGTGGCCGAGACCCAGTACTTC. Translated: CASSRGVAETQYF.